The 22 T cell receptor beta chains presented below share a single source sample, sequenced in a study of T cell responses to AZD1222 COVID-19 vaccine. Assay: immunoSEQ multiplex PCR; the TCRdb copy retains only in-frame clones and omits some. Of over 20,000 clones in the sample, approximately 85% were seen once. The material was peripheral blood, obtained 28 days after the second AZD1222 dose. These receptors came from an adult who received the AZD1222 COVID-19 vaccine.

The CDR3 DNA follows: TGTGCCAGCAGCAACTCGTACGGGGGGGCCTCGGACAATGAGCAGTTCTTC. It is translated as CASSNSYGGASDNEQFF. The chain carries TRBV9 and TRBJ2-1, with 8 positions matching TRBD2. Germline V gene sequence: CDR1 SGDLS, CDR2 YYNGEE. This CDR3 region has 17 residues. V dropped 4 bases and J dropped 5; count of bases not matched to a gene: 14.

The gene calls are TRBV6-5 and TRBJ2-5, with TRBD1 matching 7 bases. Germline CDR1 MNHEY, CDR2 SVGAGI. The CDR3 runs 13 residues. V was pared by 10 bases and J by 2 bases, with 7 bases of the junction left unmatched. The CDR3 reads CANNGDSQETQYF. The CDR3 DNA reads TGTGCCAACAATGGGGACAGTCAAGAGACCCAGTACTTC.

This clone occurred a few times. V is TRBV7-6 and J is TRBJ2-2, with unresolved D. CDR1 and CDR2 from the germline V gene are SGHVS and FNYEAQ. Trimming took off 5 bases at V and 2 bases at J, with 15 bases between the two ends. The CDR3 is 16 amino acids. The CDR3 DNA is TGTGCCAGCAGCGGCGCACAGCTAATTAACACCGGGGAGCTGTTTTTT. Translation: CASSGAQLINTGELFF.

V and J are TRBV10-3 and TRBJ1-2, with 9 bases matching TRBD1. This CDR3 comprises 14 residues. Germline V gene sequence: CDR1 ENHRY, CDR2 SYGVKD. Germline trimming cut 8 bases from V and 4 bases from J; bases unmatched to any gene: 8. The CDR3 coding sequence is TGTGCCATCTGGCCGGGACAGGGACCCTATGGCTACACCTTC. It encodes CAIWPGQGPYGYTF.

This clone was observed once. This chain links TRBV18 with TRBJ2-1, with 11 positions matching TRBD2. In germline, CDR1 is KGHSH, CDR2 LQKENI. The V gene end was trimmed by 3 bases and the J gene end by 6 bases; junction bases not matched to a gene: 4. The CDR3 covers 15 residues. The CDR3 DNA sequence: TGTGCCAGCTCACCTGGGACTAGCGGCGGCAATGAGCAGTTCTTC. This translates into CASSPGTSGGNEQFF.

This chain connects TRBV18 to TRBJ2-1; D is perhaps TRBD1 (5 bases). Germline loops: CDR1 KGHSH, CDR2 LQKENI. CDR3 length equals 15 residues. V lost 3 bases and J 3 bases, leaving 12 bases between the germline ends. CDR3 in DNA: TGTGCCAGCTCACCTGAGCAGGGTTACTACAATGAGCAGTTCTTC. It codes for CASSPEQGYYNEQFF.

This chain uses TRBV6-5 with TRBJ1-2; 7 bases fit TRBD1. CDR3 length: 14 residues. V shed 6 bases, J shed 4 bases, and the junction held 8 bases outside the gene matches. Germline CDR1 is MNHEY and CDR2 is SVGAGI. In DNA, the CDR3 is TGTGCCAGCAGCCCCCCCGCAGGGGGCTATGGCTACACCTTC. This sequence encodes CASSPPAGGYGYTF.

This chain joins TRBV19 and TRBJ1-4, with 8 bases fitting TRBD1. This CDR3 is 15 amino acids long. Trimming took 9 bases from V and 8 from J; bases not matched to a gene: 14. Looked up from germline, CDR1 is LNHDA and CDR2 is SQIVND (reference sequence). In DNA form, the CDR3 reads TGTGCCAGCGGTCAGGGGGCAGTCGGAGGGGAAAAACTGTTTTTT. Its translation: CASGQGAVGGEKLFF. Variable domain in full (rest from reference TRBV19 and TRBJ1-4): DGGITQSPKYLFRKEGQNVTLSCEQNLNHDAMYWYRQDPGQGLRLIYYSQIVNDFQKGDIAEGYSVSREKKESFPLTVTSAQKNPTAFYLCASGQGAVGGEKLFFGSGTQLSVL.

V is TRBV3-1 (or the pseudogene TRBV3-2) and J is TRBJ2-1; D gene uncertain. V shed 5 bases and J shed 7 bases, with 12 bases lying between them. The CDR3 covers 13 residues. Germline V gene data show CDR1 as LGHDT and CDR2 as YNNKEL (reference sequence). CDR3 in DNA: TGTGCCAGCAGCACGAATGGATTGAATGAGCAGTTCTTC. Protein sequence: CASSTNGLNEQFF.

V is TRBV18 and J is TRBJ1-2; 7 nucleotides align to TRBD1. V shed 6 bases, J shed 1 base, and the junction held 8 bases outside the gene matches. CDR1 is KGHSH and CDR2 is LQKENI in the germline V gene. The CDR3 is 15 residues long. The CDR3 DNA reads TGTGCCAGCTCGGAAAGGGGGACAGATAACTATGGCTACACCTTC. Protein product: CASSERGTDNYGYTF.

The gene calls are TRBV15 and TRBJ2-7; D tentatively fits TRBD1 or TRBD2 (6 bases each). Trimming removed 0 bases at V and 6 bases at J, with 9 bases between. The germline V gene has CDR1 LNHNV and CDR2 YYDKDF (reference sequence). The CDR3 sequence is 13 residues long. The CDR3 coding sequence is TGTGCCACCAGCAGAGATCGGGGGCGCGAGCAGTACTTC. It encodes CATSRDRGREQYF.

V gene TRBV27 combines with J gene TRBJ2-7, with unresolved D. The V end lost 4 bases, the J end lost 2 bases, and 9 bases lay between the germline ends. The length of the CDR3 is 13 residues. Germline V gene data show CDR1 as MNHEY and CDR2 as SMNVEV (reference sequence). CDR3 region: CASSSVNAYEQYF. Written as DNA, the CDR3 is TGTGCCAGCAGTTCTGTCAATGCCTACGAGCAGTACTTC.

The CDR3 region has the DNA TGTGCCAGCAGCTTAGGAGGGATCGGGGAAAAACTGTTTTTT. Translating it yields CASSLGGIGEKLFF. V is TRBV7-9 and J is TRBJ1-4, with D unclear. V lost 1 base to trimming and J lost 8 bases, with 11 bases between them. From germline, CDR1 is SEHNR and CDR2 FQNEAQ (reference sequence). CDR3 size: 14 residues. The whole variable domain, filled in from reference TRBV7-9 and TRBJ1-4, reads DTGVSQNPRHKITKRGQNVTFRCDPISEHNRLYWYRQTLGQGPEFLTYFQNEAQLEKSRLLSDRFSAERPKGSFSTLEIQRTEQGDSAMYLCASSLGGIGEKLFFGSGTQLSVL.

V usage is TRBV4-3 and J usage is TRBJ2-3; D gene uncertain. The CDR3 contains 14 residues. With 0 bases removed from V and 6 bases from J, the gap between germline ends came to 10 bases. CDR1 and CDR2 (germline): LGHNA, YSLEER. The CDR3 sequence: CASSQEGQGDTQYF. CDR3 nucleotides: TGCGCCAGCAGCCAAGAGGGTCAAGGGGATACGCAGTATTTT.

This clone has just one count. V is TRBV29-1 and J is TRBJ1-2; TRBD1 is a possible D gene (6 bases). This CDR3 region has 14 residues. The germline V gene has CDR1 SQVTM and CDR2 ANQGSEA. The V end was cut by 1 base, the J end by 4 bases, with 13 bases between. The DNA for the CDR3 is TGCAGCGTTGAAGCCCTGGGGGCAGGCTATGGCTACACCTTC. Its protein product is CSVEALGAGYGYTF.

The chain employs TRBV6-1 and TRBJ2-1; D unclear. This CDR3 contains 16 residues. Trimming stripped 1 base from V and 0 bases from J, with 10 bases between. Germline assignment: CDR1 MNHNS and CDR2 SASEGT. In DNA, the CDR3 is TGTGCCAGCAGTGAAGTGGAGCAAAGCTCCTACAATGAGCAGTTCTTC. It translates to CASSEVEQSSYNEQFF.

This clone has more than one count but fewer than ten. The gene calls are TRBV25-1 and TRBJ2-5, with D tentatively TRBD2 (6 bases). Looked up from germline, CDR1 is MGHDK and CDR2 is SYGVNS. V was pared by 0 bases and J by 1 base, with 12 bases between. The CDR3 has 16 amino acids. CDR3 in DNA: TGTGCCAGCAGTGAATACGACCGGGAGCCCCAAGAGACCCAGTACTTC. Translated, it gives CASSEYDREPQETQYF.

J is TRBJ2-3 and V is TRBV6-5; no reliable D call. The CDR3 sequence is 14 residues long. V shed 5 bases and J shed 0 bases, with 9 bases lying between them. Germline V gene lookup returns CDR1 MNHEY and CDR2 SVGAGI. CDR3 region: CASSHRPSTDTQYF. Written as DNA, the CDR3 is TGTGCCAGCAGTCACAGACCTAGCACAGATACGCAGTATTTT.

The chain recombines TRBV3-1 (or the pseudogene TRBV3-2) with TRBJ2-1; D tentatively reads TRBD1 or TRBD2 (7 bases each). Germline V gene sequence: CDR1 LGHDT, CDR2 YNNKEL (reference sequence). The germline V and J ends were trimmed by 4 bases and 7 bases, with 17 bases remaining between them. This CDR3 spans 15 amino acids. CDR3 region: CASSPLRGGTNEQFF. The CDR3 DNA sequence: TGTGCCAGCAGCCCGCTCAGGGGGGGGACTAATGAGCAGTTCTTC.

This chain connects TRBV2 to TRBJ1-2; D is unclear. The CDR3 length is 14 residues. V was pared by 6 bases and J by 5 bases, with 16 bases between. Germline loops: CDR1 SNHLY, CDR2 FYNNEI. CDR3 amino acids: CASRVGQNSYGYTF. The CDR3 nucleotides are TGTGCCAGCAGGGTCGGGCAGAACAGTTATGGCTACACCTTC.

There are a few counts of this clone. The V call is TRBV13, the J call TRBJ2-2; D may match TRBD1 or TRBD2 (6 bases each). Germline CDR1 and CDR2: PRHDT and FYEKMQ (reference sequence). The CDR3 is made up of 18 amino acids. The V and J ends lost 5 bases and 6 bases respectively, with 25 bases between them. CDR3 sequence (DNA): TGTGCCAGCAGCCGCCTCACGGGGGCCGCCTTTAAACCCGGGGAGCTGTTTTTT. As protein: CASSRLTGAAFKPGELFF.

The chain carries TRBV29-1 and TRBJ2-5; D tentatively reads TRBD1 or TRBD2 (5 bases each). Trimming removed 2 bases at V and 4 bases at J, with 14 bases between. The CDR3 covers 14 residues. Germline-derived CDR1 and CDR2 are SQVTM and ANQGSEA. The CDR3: CSVEPLTRGETQYF. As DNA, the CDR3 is TGCAGCGTTGAACCTCTAACTAGGGGAGAGACCCAGTACTTC.